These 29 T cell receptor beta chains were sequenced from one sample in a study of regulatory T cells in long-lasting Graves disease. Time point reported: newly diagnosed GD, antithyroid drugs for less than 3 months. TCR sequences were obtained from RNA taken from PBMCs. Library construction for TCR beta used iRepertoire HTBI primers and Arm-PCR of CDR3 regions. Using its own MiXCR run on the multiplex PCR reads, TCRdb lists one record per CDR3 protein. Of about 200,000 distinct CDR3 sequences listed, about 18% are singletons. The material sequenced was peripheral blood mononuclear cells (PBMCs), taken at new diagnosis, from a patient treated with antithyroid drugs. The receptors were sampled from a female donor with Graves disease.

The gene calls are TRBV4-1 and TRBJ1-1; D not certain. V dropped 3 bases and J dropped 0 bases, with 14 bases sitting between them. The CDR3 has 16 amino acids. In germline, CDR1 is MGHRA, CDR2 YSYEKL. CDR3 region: CASSHWPRVMNTEAFF. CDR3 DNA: TGCGCCAGCAGCCACTGGCCTCGGGTAATGAACACTGAAGCTTTCTTT.

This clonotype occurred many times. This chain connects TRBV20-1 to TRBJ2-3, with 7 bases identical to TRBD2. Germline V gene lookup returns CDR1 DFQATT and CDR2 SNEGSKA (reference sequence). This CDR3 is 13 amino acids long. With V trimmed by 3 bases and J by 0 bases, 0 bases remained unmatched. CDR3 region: CSASSGSTDTQYF. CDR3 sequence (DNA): TGCAGTGCTAGTAGCGGGAGCACAGATACGCAGTATTTT.

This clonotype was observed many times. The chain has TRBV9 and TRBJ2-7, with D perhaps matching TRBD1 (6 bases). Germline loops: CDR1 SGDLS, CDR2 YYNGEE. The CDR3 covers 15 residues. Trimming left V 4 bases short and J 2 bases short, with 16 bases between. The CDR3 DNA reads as TGTGCCAGCAGCCCCCGAGGGGGATCGGCCTACGAGCAGTACTTC. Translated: CASSPRGGSAYEQYF.

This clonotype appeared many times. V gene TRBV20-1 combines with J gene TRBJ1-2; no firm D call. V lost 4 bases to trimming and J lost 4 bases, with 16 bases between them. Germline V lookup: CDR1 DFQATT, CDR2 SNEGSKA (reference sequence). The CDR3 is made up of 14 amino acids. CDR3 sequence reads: CSAIREPKGYGYTF. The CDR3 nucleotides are TGCAGTGCTATAAGGGAACCGAAGGGCTATGGCTACACCTTC.

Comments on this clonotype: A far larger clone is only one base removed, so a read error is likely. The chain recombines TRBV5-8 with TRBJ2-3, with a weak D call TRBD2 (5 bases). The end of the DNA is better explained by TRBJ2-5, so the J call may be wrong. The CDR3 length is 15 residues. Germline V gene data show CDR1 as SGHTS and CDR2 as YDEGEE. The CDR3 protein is CASSHGGGRAETQYF. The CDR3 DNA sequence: TGTGCCAGCAGCCACGGAGGAGGACGAGCGGAGACCCAGTACTTC.

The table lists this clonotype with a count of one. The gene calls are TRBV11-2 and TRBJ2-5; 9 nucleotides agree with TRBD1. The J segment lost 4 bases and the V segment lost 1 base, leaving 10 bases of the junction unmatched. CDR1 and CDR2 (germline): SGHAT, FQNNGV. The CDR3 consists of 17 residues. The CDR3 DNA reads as TGTGCCAGCAGCTTAGCGGGACAGGGCGCGAGGTTAGAGACCCAGTACTTC. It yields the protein CASSLAGQGARLETQYF.

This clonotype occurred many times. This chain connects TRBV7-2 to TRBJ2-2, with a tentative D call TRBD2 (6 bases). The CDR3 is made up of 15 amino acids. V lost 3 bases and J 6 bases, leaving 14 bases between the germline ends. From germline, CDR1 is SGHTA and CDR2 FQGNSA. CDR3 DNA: TGTGCCAGCAGCTTGGCCGGAGGGGTATCCGGGGAGCTGTTTTTT. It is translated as CASSLAGGVSGELFF.

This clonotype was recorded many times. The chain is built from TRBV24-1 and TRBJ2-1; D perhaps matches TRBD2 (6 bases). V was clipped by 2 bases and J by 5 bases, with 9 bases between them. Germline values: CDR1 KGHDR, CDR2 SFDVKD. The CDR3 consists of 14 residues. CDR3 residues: CATSDWTTNNEQFF. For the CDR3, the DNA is TGTGCCACCAGTGATTGGACTACTAACAATGAGCAGTTCTTC.

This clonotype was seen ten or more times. The CDR3 DNA follows: TGTGCCTGGAGTGCAGGGACTAGTCTGAATGAGCAGTTCTTC. Protein sequence: CAWSAGTSLNEQFF. The genes are TRBV30 and TRBJ2-1; the match to TRBD2 covers 8 bases. The CDR3 consists of 14 residues. CDR1 and CDR2 (germline): GTSNPN, SVGIG (reference sequence). The V gene end was trimmed by 1 base and the J gene end by 7 bases; junction bases not matched to a gene: 6.

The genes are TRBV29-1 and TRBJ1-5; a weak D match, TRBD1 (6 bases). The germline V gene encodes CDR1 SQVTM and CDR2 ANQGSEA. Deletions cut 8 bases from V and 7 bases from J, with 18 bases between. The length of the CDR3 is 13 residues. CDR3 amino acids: CSIRVEQGQPQHF. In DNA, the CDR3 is TGCAGCATCAGGGTTGAACAGGGACAGCCCCAGCATTTT.

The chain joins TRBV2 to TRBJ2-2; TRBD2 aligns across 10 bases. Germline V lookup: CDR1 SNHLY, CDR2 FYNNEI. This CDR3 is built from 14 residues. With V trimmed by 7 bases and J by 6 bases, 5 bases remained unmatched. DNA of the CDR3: TGTGCCAGCATGGGGCTAGCGGGAGCCGGGGAGCTGTTTTTT. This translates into CASMGLAGAGELFF. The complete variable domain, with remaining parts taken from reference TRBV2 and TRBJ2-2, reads EPEVTQTPSHQVTQMGQEVILRCVPISNHLYFYWYRQILGQKVEFLVSFYNNEISEKSEIFDDQFSVERPDGSNFTLKIRSTKLEDSAMYFCASMGLAGAGELFFGEGSRLTVL.

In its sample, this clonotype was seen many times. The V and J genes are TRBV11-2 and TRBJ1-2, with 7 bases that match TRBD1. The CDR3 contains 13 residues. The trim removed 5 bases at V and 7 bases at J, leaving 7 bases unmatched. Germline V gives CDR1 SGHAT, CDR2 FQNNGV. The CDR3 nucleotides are TGTGCCAGCAGCAATAGGGGACAGCTTGGCTACACCTTC. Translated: CASSNRGQLGYTF.

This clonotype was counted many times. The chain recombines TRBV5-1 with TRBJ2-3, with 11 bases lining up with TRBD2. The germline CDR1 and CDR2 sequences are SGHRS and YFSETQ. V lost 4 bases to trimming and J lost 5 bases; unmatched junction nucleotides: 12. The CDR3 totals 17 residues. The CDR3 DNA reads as TGCGCCAGCAGCCCCCCGAATAGCGGGAGGGCCAAAGATACGCAGTATTTT. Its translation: CASSPPNSGRAKDTQYF.

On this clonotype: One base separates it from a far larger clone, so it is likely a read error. This CDR3 is CASRFPGQPNQPQHF. The CDR3 DNA reads as TGTGCCAGCAGGTTCCCCGGACAGCCCAATCAGCCCCAGCATTTT. The rearrangement links TRBV2 to TRBJ1-5; possibly TRBD1 for D (6 bases). Germline values: CDR1 SNHLY, CDR2 FYNNEI. The ends were cut back, 6 bases at V and 3 bases at J, with 15 bases in the middle. The CDR3 is 15 residues long.

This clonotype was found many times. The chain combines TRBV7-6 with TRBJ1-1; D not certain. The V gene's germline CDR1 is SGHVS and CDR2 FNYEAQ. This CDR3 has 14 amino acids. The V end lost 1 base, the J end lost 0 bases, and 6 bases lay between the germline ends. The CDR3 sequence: CASSLDGMNTEAFF. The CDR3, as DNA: TGTGCCAGCAGCTTAGACGGTATGAACACTGAAGCTTTCTTT.

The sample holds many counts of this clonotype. The chain's CDR3 is CATAPPGTAQETQYF. CDR3 sequence (DNA): TGTGCCACTGCCCCACCCGGGACGGCTCAAGAGACCCAGTACTTC. The V call is TRBV10-3, the J call TRBJ2-5; D tentatively fits TRBD1 or TRBD2 (5 bases each). The CDR3 has 15 amino acids. Trimming left V 10 bases short and J 2 bases short, with 20 bases between. CDR1 and CDR2 from the germline V gene are ENHRY and SYGVKD.

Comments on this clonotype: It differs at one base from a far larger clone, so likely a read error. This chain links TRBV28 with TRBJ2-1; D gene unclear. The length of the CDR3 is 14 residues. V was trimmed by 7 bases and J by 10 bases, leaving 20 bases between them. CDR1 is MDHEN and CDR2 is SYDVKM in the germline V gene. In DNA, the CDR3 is TGTGCCAGCACCGAGAGGACCAGCCTTGGGGAGCAGTTCTTC. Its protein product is CASTERTSLGEQFF.

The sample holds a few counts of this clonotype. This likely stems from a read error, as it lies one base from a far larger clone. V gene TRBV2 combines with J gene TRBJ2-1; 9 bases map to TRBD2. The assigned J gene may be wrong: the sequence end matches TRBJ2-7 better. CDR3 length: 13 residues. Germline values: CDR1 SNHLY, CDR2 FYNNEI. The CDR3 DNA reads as TGTGCCAGCACCCCCCCAGCGGGAGGCGAGCAGTACTTC. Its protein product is CASTPPAGGEQYF.

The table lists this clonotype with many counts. The CDR3 coding sequence is TGTGCCAGCAGTGAATTATATAGGACAGGGGATTCACCCCTCCACTTT. Its protein product is CASSELYRTGDSPLHF. The rearrangement uses TRBV6-1 and TRBJ1-6, with 9 nucleotides matching TRBD1. This CDR3 has 16 amino acids. Looked up from germline, CDR1 is MNHNS and CDR2 is SASEGT. The V gene end was trimmed by 2 bases and the J gene end by 8 bases; junction bases not matched to a gene: 7.

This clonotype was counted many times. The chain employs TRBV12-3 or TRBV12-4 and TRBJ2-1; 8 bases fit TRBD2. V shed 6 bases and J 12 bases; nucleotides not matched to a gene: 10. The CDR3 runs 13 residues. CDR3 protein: CASRPGVAGWQFF. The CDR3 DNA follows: TGTGCCAGCAGACCCGGGGTAGCGGGATGGCAGTTCTTC.

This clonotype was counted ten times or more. The DNA of the CDR3 is TGTGCCAGCTCTCCAAGCCTTAGCGGAGGCACAGATACGCAGTATTTT. It codes for CASSPSLSGGTDTQYF. The chain recombines TRBV18 with TRBJ2-3; the D gene is possibly TRBD2 (6 bases). Trimming stripped 6 bases from V and 1 base from J, with 17 bases between. The CDR3 sequence is 16 residues long. Per germline, CDR1 KGHSH and CDR2 LQKENI.

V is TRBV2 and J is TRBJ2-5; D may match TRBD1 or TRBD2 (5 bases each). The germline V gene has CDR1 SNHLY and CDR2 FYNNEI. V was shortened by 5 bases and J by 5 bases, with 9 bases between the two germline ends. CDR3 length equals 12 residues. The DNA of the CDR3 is TGTGCCAGCAGTCAGGGAGTTGAGACCCAGTACTTC. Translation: CASSQGVETQYF.

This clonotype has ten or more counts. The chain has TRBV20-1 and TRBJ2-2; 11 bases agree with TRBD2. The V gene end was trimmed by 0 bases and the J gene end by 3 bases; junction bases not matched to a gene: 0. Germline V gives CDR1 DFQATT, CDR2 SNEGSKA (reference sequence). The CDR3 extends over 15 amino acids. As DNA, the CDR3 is TGCAGTGCTAGAGAACTAGCGGGGGACACCGGGGAGCTGTTTTTT. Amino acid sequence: CSARELAGDTGELFF.

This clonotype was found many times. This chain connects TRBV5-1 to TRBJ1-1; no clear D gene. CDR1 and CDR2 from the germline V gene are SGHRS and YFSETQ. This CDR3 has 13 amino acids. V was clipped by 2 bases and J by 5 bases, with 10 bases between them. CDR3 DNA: TGCGCCAGCAGCTTTTCATGGGGAACTGAAGCTTTCTTT. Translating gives CASSFSWGTEAFF. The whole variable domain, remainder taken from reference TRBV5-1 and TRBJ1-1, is KAGVTQTPRYLIKTRGQQVTLSCSPISGHRSVSWYQQTPGQGLQFLFEYFSETQRNKGNFPGRFSGRQFSNSRSEMNVSTLELGDSALYLCASSFSWGTEAFFGQGTRLTVV.

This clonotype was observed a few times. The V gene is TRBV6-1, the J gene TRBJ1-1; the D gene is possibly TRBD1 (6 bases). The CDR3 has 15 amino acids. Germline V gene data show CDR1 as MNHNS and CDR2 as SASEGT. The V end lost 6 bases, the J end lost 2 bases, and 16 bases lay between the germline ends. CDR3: CASSRPGQQNTEAFF. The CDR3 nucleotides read TGTGCCAGCAGCCGACCAGGACAGCAAAACACTGAAGCTTTCTTT.

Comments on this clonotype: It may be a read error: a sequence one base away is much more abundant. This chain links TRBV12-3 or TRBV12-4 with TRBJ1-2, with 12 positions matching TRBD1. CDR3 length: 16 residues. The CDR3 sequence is CVSSSKGQGADYGYTF. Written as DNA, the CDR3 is TGTGTCAGCAGTTCCAAGGGACAGGGGGCGGACTATGGCTACACCTTC.

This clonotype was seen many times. The DNA for the CDR3 is TGTGCCATCAGTGAGTCGTTTTCGGGACAGGGGAGCCCGTACTACGAGCAGTACTTC. Translation: CAISESFSGQGSPYYEQYF. This rearrangement joins TRBV10-3 to TRBJ2-7; 10 bases are a match to TRBD1. Germline lookup yields CDR1 ENHRY and CDR2 SYGVKD. Trimming at V came to 0 bases and at J to 3 bases, leaving 14 bases not matched to a gene. This CDR3 is 19 amino acids long.

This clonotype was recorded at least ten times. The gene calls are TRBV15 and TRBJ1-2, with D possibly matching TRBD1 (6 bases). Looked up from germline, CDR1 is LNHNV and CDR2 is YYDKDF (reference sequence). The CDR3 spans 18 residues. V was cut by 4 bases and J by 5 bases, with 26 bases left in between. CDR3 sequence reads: CATSKGGEQSVLGYGYTF. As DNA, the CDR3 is TGTGCCACCAGCAAGGGGGGCGAACAGTCAGTCTTAGGGTATGGCTACACCTTC. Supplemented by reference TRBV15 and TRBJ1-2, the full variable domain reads DAMVIQNPRYQVTQFGKPVTLSCSQTLNHNVMYWYQQKSSQAPKLLFHYYDKDFNNEADTPDNFQSRRPNTSFCFLDIRSPGLGDTAMYLCATSKGGEQSVLGYGYTFGSGTRLTVV.

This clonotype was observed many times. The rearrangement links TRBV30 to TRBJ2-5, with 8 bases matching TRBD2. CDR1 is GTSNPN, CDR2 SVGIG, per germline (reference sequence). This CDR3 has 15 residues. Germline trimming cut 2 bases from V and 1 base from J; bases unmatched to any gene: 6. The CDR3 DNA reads TGTGCCTGGAGTCAAGGGCTAGCGGGCCAAGAGACCCAGTACTTC. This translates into CAWSQGLAGQETQYF. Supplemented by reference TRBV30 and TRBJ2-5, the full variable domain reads SQTIHQWPATLVQPVGSPLSLECTVEGTSNPNLYWYRQAAGRGLQLLFYSVGIGQISSEVPQNLSASRPQDRQFILSSKKLLLSDSGFYLCAWSQGLAGQETQYFGPGTRLLVL.